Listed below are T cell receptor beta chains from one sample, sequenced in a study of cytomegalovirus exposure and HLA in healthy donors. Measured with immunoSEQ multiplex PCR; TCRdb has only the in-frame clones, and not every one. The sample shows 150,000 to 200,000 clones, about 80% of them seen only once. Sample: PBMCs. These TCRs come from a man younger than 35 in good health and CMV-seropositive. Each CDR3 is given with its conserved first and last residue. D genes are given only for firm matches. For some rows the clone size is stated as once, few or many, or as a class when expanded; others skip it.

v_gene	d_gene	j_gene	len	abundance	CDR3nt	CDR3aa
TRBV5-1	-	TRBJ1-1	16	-	TGCGCCAGCAGCTTGGTAGGGGAATGGGTGAACACTGAAGCTTTCTTT	CASSLVGEWVNTEAFF
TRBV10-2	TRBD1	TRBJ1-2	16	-	TGCGCCAGCATTGGGACAGGGTCGTCATCTAACTATGGCTACACCTTC	CASIGTGSSSNYGYTF
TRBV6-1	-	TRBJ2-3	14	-	TGTGCCATCCGTGGGGGGGCGCGGACAGATACGCAGTATTTT	CAIRGGARTDTQYF
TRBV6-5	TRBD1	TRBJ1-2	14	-	TGTGCCAGCAGTCCCAGGGACAGACTTTATGGCTACACCTTC	CASSPRDRLYGYTF
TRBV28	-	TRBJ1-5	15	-	TGTGCCAGCAGTGGGGGGGAACGCGGCAATCAGCCCCAGCATTTT	CASSGGERGNQPQHF
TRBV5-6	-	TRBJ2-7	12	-	TGTGCCAGCAGCCCCGGACAGCACGAGCAGTACTTC	CASSPGQHEQYF
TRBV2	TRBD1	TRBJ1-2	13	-	TGTGCCAGCAGGAGACAGGGTCTGGGGGTCTACACCTTC	CASRRQGLGVYTF
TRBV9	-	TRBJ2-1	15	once	TGTGCCAGCAGCGCAGGGACTCTTCCCTACAATGAGCAGTTCTTC	CASSAGTLPYNEQFF
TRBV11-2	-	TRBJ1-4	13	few	TGTGCCAGCGGACGCAGGGGATACGAAAAACTGTTTTTT	CASGRRGYEKLFF
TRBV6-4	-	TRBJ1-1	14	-	TGTGCCAGCAGGGCGGCAGAGGGTTCCACTGAAGCTTTCTTT	CASRAAEGSTEAFF
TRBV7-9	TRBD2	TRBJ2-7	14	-	TGTGCCAGCAGCACCCCGGTAGCGGGAGACGAGCAGTACTTC	CASSTPVAGDEQYF
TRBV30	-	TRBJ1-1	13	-	TGTGCCTGGAGTGGACAAAGCCACGTTTCGGGGTTCTTT	CAWSGQSHVSGFF
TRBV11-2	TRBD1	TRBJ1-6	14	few	TGTGCCAGCAGCGCCCGACAGGGGAATTCACCCCTCCACTTT	CASSARQGNSPLHF
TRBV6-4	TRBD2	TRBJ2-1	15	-	TGTGCCAGCAGTGAAAGACTAGCGGGAGCCAATGAGCAGTTCTTC	CASSERLAGANEQFF
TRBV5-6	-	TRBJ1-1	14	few	TGTGCCAGCAGCTTGGGTGGCAGGGTCACTGAAGCTTTCTTT	CASSLGGRVTEAFF
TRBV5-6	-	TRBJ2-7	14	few	TGTGCCAGCAGCCACCTCAGGGTTCGTTACGAGCAGTACTTC	CASSHLRVRYEQYF
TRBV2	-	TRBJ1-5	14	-	TGTGCCAGCATGGAGACGCGGGGCAATCAGCCCCAGCATTTT	CASMETRGNQPQHF
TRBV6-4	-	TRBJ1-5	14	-	TGTGCCAGCAGTGCAGGGGAAGAGGGGCAGCCCCAGCATTTT	CASSAGEEGQPQHF
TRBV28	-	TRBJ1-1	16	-	TGTGCCAGCAGTAACCGGGGGGGCGTTATGAACACTGAAGCTTTCTTT	CASSNRGGVMNTEAFF
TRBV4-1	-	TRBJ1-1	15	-	TGCGCCAGCAGCCAAGTAAATACAGTGAACACTGAAGCTTTCTTT	CASSQVNTVNTEAFF
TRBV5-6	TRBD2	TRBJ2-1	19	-	TGTGCCAGCAGCTTCATGGTATCACTAGCGGGGGCCCGAAACAATGAGCAGTTCTTC	CASSFMVSLAGARNNEQFF
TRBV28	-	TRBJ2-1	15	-	TGTGCCAGCAGGCAGGGGAGGGCAGGTTCGAATGAGCAGTTCTTC	CASRQGRAGSNEQFF
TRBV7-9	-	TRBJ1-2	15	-	TGTGCCAGCAGCTTAGTTGCAGGGGAGAACTATGGCTACACCTTC	CASSLVAGENYGYTF
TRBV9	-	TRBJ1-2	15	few	TGTGCCAGCAGCGTAGGGGCAGCATCTAACTATGGCTACACCTTC	CASSVGAASNYGYTF
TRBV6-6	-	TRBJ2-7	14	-	TGTGCCAGCAGGTATCTCCTAAGCTCCTACGAGCAGTACTTC	CASRYLLSSYEQYF
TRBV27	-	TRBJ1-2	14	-	TGTGCCAGCAGTTTTCGGGACACCGACTATGGCTACACCTTC	CASSFRDTDYGYTF
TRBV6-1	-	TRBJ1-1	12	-	TGTGCCAGCATTGACCTCTTCTCAGTGGCTTTCTTT	CASIDLFSVAFF
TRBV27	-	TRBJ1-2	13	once	TGTGCCAGCAGAAGAAAGGAGACGGGGGGCTACACCTTC	CASRRKETGGYTF
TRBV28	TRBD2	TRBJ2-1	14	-	TGTGCCAGCAGTTTCGGGGGGAGAGACAATGAGCAGTTCTTC	CASSFGGRDNEQFF
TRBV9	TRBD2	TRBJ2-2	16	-	TGTGCCAGCAGTCCTAGTGGGGGGGCGAACACCGGGGAGCTGTTTTTT	CASSPSGGANTGELFF
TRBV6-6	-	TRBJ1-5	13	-	TGTGCCAGCAGTTTAGTAAGCAATCAGCCCCAGCATTTT	CASSLVSNQPQHF